The rows below give T cell receptor beta chains drawn from one sample of a study of shared clonotypes between healthy human individuals. Measured with immunoSEQ multiplex PCR; TCRdb has only the in-frame clones, and not every one. The sample lists over a million clones, 75% to 80% occurring once. Sequenced material: memory CD4+ T cells from PBMCs. The source is a man aged 18 to 35 in good health. Some clones in this sample may be carry-over from other donors' samples. The CDR3 runs from the conserved cysteine through the conserved F or W. The D gene is left open where the match is weak. Rows give clone size only sometimes, using once, few, many, or a class for an expanded clone.

d_gene: TRBD1
v_gene: TRBV18
abundance: once
j_gene: TRBJ1-5
CDR3nt: TGTGCCAGCTCACCCGGACAGGGTACGCAGCCCCAGCATTTT
CDR3aa: CASSPGQGTQPQHF

d_gene: NA
v_gene: TRBV5-1
abundance: NA
j_gene: TRBJ1-2
CDR3nt: TGCGCCAGCAGCCCTCCTCAGGGAAACTATGGCTACACCTTC
CDR3aa: CASSPPQGNYGYTF

d_gene: NA
v_gene: TRBV21-1
abundance: many
j_gene: TRBJ1-5
CDR3nt: TGTGCCAGCAGGGGGGGCCAGCCGCATTGCAATCAGCCCCAGCATTTT
CDR3aa: CASRGGQPHCNQPQHF

d_gene: NA
v_gene: TRBV7-8
abundance: NA
j_gene: TRBJ2-2
CDR3nt: TGTGCCAGCAGCTTAGAGGCAGGGCGCCGCCCGACCGGGGAGCTGTTTTTT
CDR3aa: CASSLEAGRRPTGELFF

d_gene: NA
v_gene: TRBV11-2
abundance: NA
j_gene: TRBJ2-5
CDR3nt: TGTGCCAGCAGCTTAGATCGGATAAAGACCCAGTACTTC
CDR3aa: CASSLDRIKTQYF

d_gene: TRBD2
v_gene: TRBV2
abundance: NA
j_gene: TRBJ2-2
CDR3nt: TGTGCCAGCGGCCGGACTAGCTTGAACACCGGGGAGCTGTTTTTT
CDR3aa: CASGRTSLNTGELFF

d_gene: TRBD2
v_gene: TRBV11-2
abundance: NA
j_gene: TRBJ2-7
CDR3nt: TGTGCCAGCAACCCTAGCGGGAGCCGCTACGAGCAGTACTTC
CDR3aa: CASNPSGSRYEQYF

d_gene: NA
v_gene: TRBV5-1
abundance: many
j_gene: TRBJ2-7
CDR3nt: TGCGCCAGCAGCTTGGCTCGCGGCTACGAGCAGTACTTC
CDR3aa: CASSLARGYEQYF

d_gene: TRBD1
v_gene: TRBV10-3
abundance: once
j_gene: TRBJ2-7
CDR3nt: TGTGCCATCAGTGGTGGACAGGGGGCCTACGAGCAGTACTTC
CDR3aa: CAISGGQGAYEQYF

d_gene: TRBD2
v_gene: TRBV28
abundance: NA
j_gene: TRBJ2-7
CDR3nt: TGTGCCAGCAGCCCCCCCCTAGCGGGGGGCTACGAGCAGTACTTC
CDR3aa: CASSPPLAGGYEQYF

d_gene: NA
v_gene: TRBV29-1
abundance: NA
j_gene: TRBJ2-1
CDR3nt: TGCAGCGTTGGGGGGGGACAGGAACTCTACAATGAGCAGTTCTTC
CDR3aa: CSVGGGQELYNEQFF

d_gene: NA
v_gene: TRBV25-1
abundance: once
j_gene: TRBJ1-2
CDR3nt: TGTGCCAGCAGTGAGGGGGGGAGGGGTGGCTACACCTTC
CDR3aa: CASSEGGRGGYTF

d_gene: NA
v_gene: TRBV6-1
abundance: NA
j_gene: TRBJ2-5
CDR3nt: TGTGCCAGCAGCAAAGTACAGGCCCCTTCTCGTCAGTACTTC
CDR3aa: CASSKVQAPSRQYF

d_gene: TRBD2
v_gene: TRBV18
abundance: NA
j_gene: TRBJ2-5
CDR3nt: TGTGCCAGCTCACCAGGGACTAGCGGAATCCAAGAGACCCAGTACTTC
CDR3aa: CASSPGTSGIQETQYF

d_gene: NA
v_gene: TRBV21-1
abundance: NA
j_gene: TRBJ2-2
CDR3nt: TGTGCCAGCAGCAAGGGTCACCCGAACACCGGGGAGCTGTTTTTT
CDR3aa: CASSKGHPNTGELFF

d_gene: NA
v_gene: TRBV30
abundance: NA
j_gene: TRBJ2-5
CDR3nt: TGTGCCTGGAGTGGCCTTTCGGGGGAGACCCAGTACTTC
CDR3aa: CAWSGLSGETQYF

d_gene: NA
v_gene: TRBV4-2
abundance: NA
j_gene: TRBJ2-2
CDR3nt: TGTGCCAGCAGCCGGTCGGAGGGAAACACCGGGGAGCTGTTTTTT
CDR3aa: CASSRSEGNTGELFF

d_gene: NA
v_gene: TRBV7-2
abundance: NA
j_gene: TRBJ2-3
CDR3nt: TGTGCCAGCAGCTTATTCAGAGGGGCGTACACAGATACGCAGTATTTT
CDR3aa: CASSLFRGAYTDTQYF

d_gene: NA
v_gene: TRBV7-2
abundance: NA
j_gene: TRBJ1-2
CDR3nt: TGTGCCAGCAGCCTCGAGCCGGGGGACCATGGCTACACCTTC
CDR3aa: CASSLEPGDHGYTF

d_gene: TRBD1
v_gene: TRBV10-3
abundance: few
j_gene: TRBJ1-2
CDR3nt: TGTGCCACCCAGAGGTCCACAACCACAGGGGACTACACCTTC
CDR3aa: CATQRSTTTGDYTF

d_gene: TRBD2
v_gene: TRBV5-1
abundance: few
j_gene: TRBJ2-3
CDR3nt: TGCGCCAGCGGGAGACTAGCGGGAGGCACAGATACGCAGTATTTT
CDR3aa: CASGRLAGGTDTQYF

d_gene: TRBD1
v_gene: TRBV11-3
abundance: NA
j_gene: TRBJ1-1
CDR3nt: TGTGCCAGCAGTAACCAGGGGGCCACTGAAGCTTTCTTT
CDR3aa: CASSNQGATEAFF

d_gene: TRBD2
v_gene: TRBV7-8
abundance: NA
j_gene: TRBJ2-3
CDR3nt: TGTGCCAGCAGCTCCCTAGCGGGAGGGGGGGTTTGGACAGATACGCAGTATTTT
CDR3aa: CASSSLAGGGVWTDTQYF

d_gene: NA
v_gene: TRBV30
abundance: NA
j_gene: TRBJ1-1
CDR3nt: TGTGCCTGGAGTTTTACAGCTCTGTACACTGAAGCTTTCTTT
CDR3aa: CAWSFTALYTEAFF

d_gene: TRBD2
v_gene: TRBV2
abundance: NA
j_gene: TRBJ2-1
CDR3nt: TGTGCCAGCACCGGGACTAGCGGGAGTCGCGATGAGCAGTTCTTC
CDR3aa: CASTGTSGSRDEQFF

d_gene: NA
v_gene: TRBV7-2
abundance: NA
j_gene: TRBJ2-7
CDR3nt: TGTGCCAGCAGCTTGGGCCCAGGCTACGAGCAGTACTTC
CDR3aa: CASSLGPGYEQYF

d_gene: TRBD2
v_gene: TRBV11-3
abundance: NA
j_gene: TRBJ2-7
CDR3nt: TGTGCCAGCAGCTTAGAGGCGGGAGAGGGCTACGAGCAGTACTTC
CDR3aa: CASSLEAGEGYEQYF

d_gene: NA
v_gene: TRBV28
abundance: NA
j_gene: TRBJ2-1
CDR3nt: TGTGCCAGCAGTCGCGACAGGGAGGGGAATGAGCAGTTCTTC
CDR3aa: CASSRDREGNEQFF

d_gene: NA
v_gene: TRBV5-1
abundance: NA
j_gene: TRBJ2-5
CDR3nt: TGCGCCAGCAGCTTGGGGCCCGGGATAGGCCGGGAGACCCAGTACTTC
CDR3aa: CASSLGPGIGRETQYF

d_gene: NA
v_gene: TRBV18
abundance: many
j_gene: TRBJ1-5
CDR3nt: TGTGCCAGCTCACCGCAACACCTTCTACGGGGGGATCAGCCCCAGCATTTT
CDR3aa: CASSPQHLLRGDQPQHF

d_gene: NA
v_gene: TRBV19
abundance: NA
j_gene: TRBJ2-5
CDR3nt: TGTGCCAGTAGTAGAAGTTTGGCGGCAGGGCTAGAGACCCAGTACTTC
CDR3aa: CASSRSLAAGLETQYF

d_gene: NA
v_gene: TRBV5-5
abundance: NA
j_gene: TRBJ2-3
CDR3nt: TGTGCCAGCAGATTGGTAGCGGGCACAGATACGCAGTATTTT
CDR3aa: CASRLVAGTDTQYF

d_gene: NA
v_gene: TRBV11-2
abundance: NA
j_gene: TRBJ2-1
CDR3nt: TGTGCCAGCAGCCCCCCCGGGACAAACAATGAGCAGTTCTTC
CDR3aa: CASSPPGTNNEQFF

d_gene: NA
v_gene: TRBV19
abundance: NA
j_gene: TRBJ1-3
CDR3nt: TGTGCCAGTAGTATAAGGGACGGAGGAAACACCATATATTTT
CDR3aa: CASSIRDGGNTIYF

d_gene: TRBD1
v_gene: TRBV13
abundance: NA
j_gene: TRBJ1-1
CDR3nt: TGTGCCAGCAACCGACAGGGGGGGACTGAAGCTTTCTTT
CDR3aa: CASNRQGGTEAFF

d_gene: NA
v_gene: TRBV28
abundance: NA
j_gene: TRBJ1-2
CDR3nt: TGTGCCAGCAGTTTAGTTCAGGTTGGCCCGGGTGGCTACACCTTC
CDR3aa: CASSLVQVGPGGYTF

d_gene: NA
v_gene: TRBV11-2
abundance: NA
j_gene: TRBJ2-1
CDR3nt: TGTGCCAGCAGCCCGCCGAGCGCTTACAATGAGCAGTTCTTC
CDR3aa: CASSPPSAYNEQFF

d_gene: NA
v_gene: TRBV5-4
abundance: NA
j_gene: TRBJ2-7
CDR3nt: TGTGCCAGCAGCTTGGCGTCCGGCTACGAGCAGTACTTC
CDR3aa: CASSLASGYEQYF

d_gene: NA
v_gene: TRBV15
abundance: NA
j_gene: TRBJ2-3
CDR3nt: TGTGCCACCAGCAGGGATAATCGTGGCACAGATACGCAGTATTTT
CDR3aa: CATSRDNRGTDTQYF

d_gene: NA
v_gene: TRBV19
abundance: NA
j_gene: TRBJ1-2
CDR3nt: TGTGCCAGTAAGAAAGGCGGTAGTAACTATGGCTACACCTTC
CDR3aa: CASKKGGSNYGYTF